These 3 T cell receptor beta chains were sequenced from one sample in a study of identifying expanded T cells in peripheral blood. Repertoires were generated with immunoSEQ multiplex PCR, while TCRdb's copy carries only in-frame clones and drops some. The sample consists of about 50,000 clones, roughly 80% of them appearing once. Sequenced: blood. These receptors all come from a person aged 18 to 70 in good health.

The chain couples TRBV11-3 to TRBJ2-7; 7 bases match TRBD1. The CDR3 extends over 14 amino acids. V trimming: 5 bases; J trimming: 2 bases; junction bases outside the gene matches: 6. Germline V lookup: CDR1 SGHNT, CDR2 YENEEA. CDR3 sequence reads: CASSARDSAYEQYF. For the CDR3, the DNA is TGTGCCAGCAGCGCCCGGGACAGTGCCTACGAGCAGTACTTC.

This sequence joins TRBV5-6 and TRBJ2-3; D not certain. V dropped 2 bases and J dropped 12 bases, with 19 bases sitting between them. Germline V gives CDR1 SGHDT, CDR2 YYEEEE. The CDR3 sequence is 14 residues long. The CDR3 DNA reads TGTGCCAGCAGCTTCGATGTCAGCAGCGAGGTACAGTATTTT. Translating it yields CASSFDVSSEVQYF. The full variable domain, in which reference TRBV5-6 and TRBJ2-3 provide the parts outside the CDR3, is DAGVTQSPTHLIKTRGQQVTLRCSPKSGHDTVSWYQQALGQGPQFIFQYYEEEERQRGNFPDRFSGHQFPNYSSELNVNALLLGDSALYLCASSFDVSSEVQYFGPGTRLTVL.

The DNA of the CDR3 is TGTGCCAGCAGCTTGGGAGCGGGGGAAGTACACCAAGAGACCCAGTACTTC. This gives the protein CASSLGAGEVHQETQYF. J is TRBJ2-5 and V is TRBV5-8; TRBD2 matches at 8 bases. The germline gives CDR1 SGHTS, CDR2 YDEGEE. The CDR3 sequence is 17 residues long. V lost 0 bases to trimming and J lost 0 bases; unmatched junction nucleotides: 7.